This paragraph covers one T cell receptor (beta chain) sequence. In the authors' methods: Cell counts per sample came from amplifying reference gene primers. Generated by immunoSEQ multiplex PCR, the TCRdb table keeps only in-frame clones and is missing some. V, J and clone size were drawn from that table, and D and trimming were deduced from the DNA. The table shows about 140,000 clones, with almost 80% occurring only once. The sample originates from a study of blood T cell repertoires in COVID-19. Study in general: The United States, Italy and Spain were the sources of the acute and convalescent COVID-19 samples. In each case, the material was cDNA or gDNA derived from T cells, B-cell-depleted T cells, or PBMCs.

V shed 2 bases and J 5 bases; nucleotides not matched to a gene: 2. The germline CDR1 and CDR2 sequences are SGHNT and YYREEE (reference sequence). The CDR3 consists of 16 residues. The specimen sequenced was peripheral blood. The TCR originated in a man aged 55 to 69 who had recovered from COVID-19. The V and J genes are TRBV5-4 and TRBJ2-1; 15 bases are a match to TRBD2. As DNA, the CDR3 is TGTGCCAGCAGCTTCCGGACTAGCGGGGGGGACAATGAGCAGTTCTTC. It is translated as CASSFRTSGGDNEQFF.